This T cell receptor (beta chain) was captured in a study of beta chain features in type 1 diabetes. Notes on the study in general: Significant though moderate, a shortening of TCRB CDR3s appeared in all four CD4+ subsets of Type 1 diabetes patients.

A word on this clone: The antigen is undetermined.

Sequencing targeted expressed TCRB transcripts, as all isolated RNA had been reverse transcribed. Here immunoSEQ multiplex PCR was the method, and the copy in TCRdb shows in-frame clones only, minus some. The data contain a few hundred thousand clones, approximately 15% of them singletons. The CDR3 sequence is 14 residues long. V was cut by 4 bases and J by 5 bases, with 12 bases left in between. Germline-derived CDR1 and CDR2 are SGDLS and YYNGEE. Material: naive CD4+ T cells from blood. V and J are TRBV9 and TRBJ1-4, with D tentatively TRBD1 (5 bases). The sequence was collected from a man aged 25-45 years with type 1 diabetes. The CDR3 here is CASSQGGVNEKLFF. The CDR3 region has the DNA TGTGCCAGCAGCCAGGGAGGCGTCAATGAAAAACTGTTTTTT.